Each of the 28 T cell receptor beta chains below was sequenced from the same sample in a study of control samples from healthy donors and cancer patients. The data were produced by immunoSEQ multiplex PCR, yet TCRdb's version contains in-frame clones alone and is incomplete. The table shows 120,000 or so clones, with roughly 84% occurring only once. Sequencing was performed on blood. These receptors were taken from a man aged 40-49 years in good health.

The V and J genes are TRBV5-1 and TRBJ1-1; D is unclear. V was trimmed by 4 bases and J by 1 base, leaving 8 bases between them. The CDR3 has 13 residues. In germline, CDR1 is SGHRS, CDR2 YFSETQ. The CDR3 DNA is TGCGCCAGCAGCACGGACGGGAACACTGAAGCTTTCTTT. This gives the protein CASSTDGNTEAFF.

The chain uses TRBV27 and TRBJ1-2; D is perhaps TRBD1 (6 bases). The germline V gene has CDR1 MNHEY and CDR2 SMNVEV (reference sequence). Trimming left V 2 bases short and J 1 base short, with 11 bases between. CDR3 size: 15 residues. The DNA of the CDR3 is TGTGCCAGCAGTTTAGCCGGGACAAATAACTATGGCTACACCTTC. It translates to CASSLAGTNNYGYTF.

This chain uses TRBV2 with TRBJ2-3, with 7 bases that match TRBD2. Germline V CDR1 and CDR2: SNHLY, FYNNEI. Trimming cost V 5 bases and J 2 bases; bases outside gene matches: 4. CDR3 size: 14 residues. The chain's CDR3 is CASSRTRNTDTQYF. As DNA, the CDR3 is TGTGCCAGCAGTCGGACTAGAAACACAGATACGCAGTATTTT.

The chain couples TRBV21-1 to TRBJ2-7; the listed D gene, TRBD2, was not tested against the DNA. TRBV21-1 is assigned pseudogene status. The CDR3 has 20 amino acids. In DNA, the CDR3 is TGTGCCACCACCAAAAACGGGGGGGGGACGCCCCCCAAGGTTCCCTACGAGCAGTACTTC. The encoded protein is CATTKNGGGTPPKVPYEQYF.

The rearrangement links TRBV24-1 to TRBJ2-1; D possibly uses TRBD1 or TRBD2 (7 bases each). Trimming pared 3 bases from V and 4 bases from J, leaving 15 bases between. Germline V CDR1 and CDR2: KGHDR, SFDVKD. The CDR3 is made up of 16 amino acids. This CDR3 reads CATSDKTGRAYNEQFF. The CDR3 DNA reads TGTGCCACCAGTGATAAGACAGGGAGGGCATACAATGAGCAGTTCTTC.

V usage is TRBV11-2 and J usage is TRBJ2-7, with 8 positions matching TRBD1. The CDR3 is 17 residues long. Germline CDR1 and CDR2: SGHAT and FQNNGV. With V trimmed by 3 bases and J by 2 bases, 12 bases remained unmatched. As DNA, the CDR3 is TGTGCCAGCAGCTTGGATCAGGACAGGGCCGTCGCCTACGAGCAGTACTTC. This gives the protein CASSLDQDRAVAYEQYF. Based on the CDR3 plus reference TRBV11-2 and TRBJ2-7, the full variable domain is EAGVAQSPRYKIIEKRQSVAFWCNPISGHATLYWYQQILGQGPKLLIQFQNNGVVDDSQLPKDRFSAERLKGVDSTLKIQPAKLEDSAVYLCASSLDQDRAVAYEQYFGPGTRLTVT.

V gene TRBV7-6 combines with J gene TRBJ2-2; no clear D. Trimming shortened V by 5 bases and J by 7 bases, and 20 bases separated the two germline ends. The CDR3 runs to 16 residues. Germline V gene sequence: CDR1 SGHVS, CDR2 FNYEAQ. This CDR3 reads CASSPTVGLRGGELFF. CDR3 bases: TGTGCCAGCAGCCCGACCGTTGGCCTAAGAGGCGGGGAGCTGTTTTTT.

The chain links TRBV2 to TRBJ1-2, with 8 bases aligning to TRBD1. V lost 2 bases and J lost 4; bases outside the gene matches: 6. The CDR3 has 15 amino acids. Germline lookup yields CDR1 SNHLY and CDR2 FYNNEI. The DNA for the CDR3 is TGTGCCAGCAGTGAAAGGGGCAGGGGGCCCTATGGCTACACCTTC. Its protein product is CASSERGRGPYGYTF. The full variable domain, completed using reference TRBV2 and TRBJ1-2, is EPEVTQTPSHQVTQMGQEVILRCVPISNHLYFYWYRQILGQKVEFLVSFYNNEISEKSEIFDDQFSVERPDGSNFTLKIRSTKLEDSAMYFCASSERGRGPYGYTFGSGTRLTVV.

The chain links TRBV9 to TRBJ1-3; 10 nucleotides match TRBD1. V trimming: 2 bases; J trimming: 5 bases; junction bases outside the gene matches: 10. Germline V gene lookup returns CDR1 SGDLS and CDR2 YYNGEE. The CDR3 contains 17 residues. CDR3 sequence: CASSVAGTGATRNTIYF. As DNA, the CDR3 is TGTGCCAGCAGCGTGGCCGGGACAGGGGCTACAAGAAACACCATATATTTT. The complete variable domain, with remaining parts taken from reference TRBV9 and TRBJ1-3, reads DSGVTQTPKHLITATGQRVTLRCSPRSGDLSVYWYQQSLDQGLQFLIQYYNGEERAKGNILERFSAQQFPDLHSELNLSSLELGDSALYFCASSVAGTGATRNTIYFGEGSWLTVV.

This clone was detected only once. V is TRBV2 and J is TRBJ1-5; TRBD1 might be the D (6 bases). Trimming removed 7 bases from V and 1 base from J, with 8 bases in between. Germline V gene sequence: CDR1 SNHLY, CDR2 FYNNEI. This CDR3 contains 13 residues. CDR3 protein: CASKGQSNQPQHF. CDR3 DNA sequence: TGTGCCAGCAAGGGACAAAGCAATCAGCCCCAGCATTTT.

V gene TRBV19 combines with J gene TRBJ1-5, with 9 bases matching TRBD1. Germline lookup yields CDR1 LNHDA and CDR2 SQIVND (reference sequence). Trimming removed 1 base from V and 4 bases from J; junction bases left unmatched: 5. CDR3 length: 16 residues. CDR3 nucleotide sequence: TGTGCCAGTAGTATAGGTTTAGGACAGGGGAATCAGCCCCAGCATTTT. It encodes CASSIGLGQGNQPQHF.

The rearrangement uses TRBV11-2 and TRBJ1-2; D remains ambiguous. The CDR3 runs 14 residues. CDR1 and CDR2 (germline): SGHAT, FQNNGV. The V end was cut by 5 bases, the J end by 2 bases, with 12 bases between. The CDR3 bases are TGTGCCAGCAGCCCTCCCGTGGGGAACTATGGCTACACCTTC. Encoded protein: CASSPPVGNYGYTF. The full variable domain, in which reference TRBV11-2 and TRBJ1-2 provide the parts outside the CDR3, is EAGVAQSPRYKIIEKRQSVAFWCNPISGHATLYWYQQILGQGPKLLIQFQNNGVVDDSQLPKDRFSAERLKGVDSTLKIQPAKLEDSAVYLCASSPPVGNYGYTFGSGTRLTVV.

V is TRBV7-2 and J is TRBJ2-4; perhaps D is TRBD1 or TRBD2 (5 bases each). From germline, CDR1 is SGHTA and CDR2 FQGNSA. Trimming left V 4 bases short and J 7 bases short, with 14 bases between. The CDR3 runs to 14 residues. The CDR3 region is CASSSGPPQNIQYF. CDR3 sequence (DNA): TGTGCCAGCAGCTCGGGGCCCCCTCAGAACATTCAGTACTTC. Based on the CDR3 plus reference TRBV7-2 and TRBJ2-4, the full variable domain is GAGVSQSPSNKVTEKGKDVELRCDPISGHTALYWYRQSLGQGLEFLIYFQGNSAPDKSGLPSDRFSAERTGGSVSTLTIQRTQQEDSAVYLCASSSGPPQNIQYFGAGTRLSVL.

The rearrangement links TRBV7-9 to TRBJ1-2; 9 positions match TRBD1. Germline V gene sequence: CDR1 SEHNR, CDR2 FQNEAQ (reference sequence). V dropped 6 bases and J dropped 8; count of bases not matched to a gene: 7. This CDR3 has 13 amino acids. The CDR3 here is CASRSQGAEGYTF. The DNA for the CDR3 is TGTGCCAGCAGGTCACAGGGGGCGGAGGGCTACACCTTC.

The CDR3 DNA sequence: TGTGCCAGCAGTCAAATCCTATCAGGGAGAGGAAACACCATATATTTT. This sequence encodes CASSQILSGRGNTIYF. This rearrangement joins TRBV7-6 to TRBJ1-3; D is possibly TRBD1 (5 bases). Trimming pared 6 bases from V and 4 bases from J, leaving 19 bases between. The CDR3 loop spans 16 amino acids. Germline V CDR1 and CDR2: SGHVS, FNYEAQ. The full variable domain, its missing parts supplied by reference TRBV7-6 and TRBJ1-3, is GAGVSQSPRYKVTKRGQDVALRCDPISGHVSLYWYRQALGQGPEFLTYFNYEAQQDKSGLPNDRFSAERPEGSISTLTIQRTEQRDSAMYRCASSQILSGRGNTIYFGEGSWLTVV.

This clone came up once. The chain combines TRBV6-5 with TRBJ1-2; TRBD1 aligns across 10 bases. The V segment lost 7 bases and the J segment 3 bases; nucleotides outside the gene matches: 5. Germline V gene data show CDR1 as MNHEY and CDR2 as SVGAGI. The CDR3 extends over 14 amino acids. In nucleotides, the CDR3 is TGTGCCAGCAACTTTGGGACAGGGGACTATGGCTACACCTTC. Its translation: CASNFGTGDYGYTF.

The gene calls are TRBV4-3 and TRBJ1-1; weak D call: TRBD1 (5 bases). V was clipped by 1 base and J by 11 bases, with 11 bases between them. CDR3 size: 12 residues. CDR1 and CDR2 (germline): LGHNA, YSLEER. DNA of the CDR3: TGCGCCAGCAGCCAAGGGGGGGTGAGCGCTTTCTTT. This translates into CASSQGGVSAFF.

The rearrangement joins TRBV7-9 to TRBJ2-2, with 7 bases fitting TRBD2. Trimming removed 4 bases from V and 3 bases from J; junction bases left unmatched: 8. CDR1 is SEHNR and CDR2 is FQNEAQ in the germline V gene (reference sequence). The CDR3 contains 16 residues. CDR3 sequence reads: CASSSPGGMDTGELFF. CDR3 in DNA: TGTGCCAGCAGCTCCCCGGGGGGAATGGACACCGGGGAGCTGTTTTTT. Complete variable domain (other parts from reference TRBV7-9 and TRBJ2-2): DTGVSQNPRHKITKRGQNVTFRCDPISEHNRLYWYRQTLGQGPEFLTYFQNEAQLEKSRLLSDRFSAERPKGSFSTLEIQRTEQGDSAMYLCASSSPGGMDTGELFFGEGSRLTVL.

The chain uses TRBV7-9 and TRBJ1-4; TRBD1 is a possible D gene (5 bases). The CDR3 runs 16 residues. With 4 bases removed from V and 4 bases from J, the gap between germline ends came to 16 bases. Germline V gene lookup returns CDR1 SEHNR and CDR2 FQNEAQ (reference sequence). This CDR3 reads CASSSRGGALNEKLFF. DNA for the CDR3: TGTGCCAGCAGCTCCCGGGGGGGAGCCCTTAATGAAAAACTGTTTTTT.

The chain is built from TRBV30 and TRBJ1-6, with D hard to call. The germline CDR1 and CDR2 sequences are GTSNPN and SVGIG (reference sequence). Trimming took off 1 base at V and 4 bases at J, with 8 bases between the two ends. This CDR3 has 14 residues. For the CDR3, the DNA is TGTGCCTGGAGTGAGGGTGGTTATAATTCACCCCTCCACTTT. Its protein product is CAWSEGGYNSPLHF.

This clone has a single count. The chain employs TRBV7-2 and TRBJ1-4; 7 bases match TRBD1. CDR3 size: 14 residues. Germline CDR1 is SGHTA and CDR2 is FQGNSA. Unmatched junction bases numbered 7, after V lost 5 bases and J lost 7 bases. The CDR3 here is CASSKGGSREKLFF. The CDR3, as DNA: TGTGCCAGCAGCAAAGGGGGCTCTCGTGAAAAACTGTTTTTT.

A single count supports this clone. The V gene is TRBV7-2, the J gene TRBJ2-5, with TRBD2 matching over 9 bases. The V gene's germline CDR1 is SGHTA and CDR2 FQGNSA. V lost 1 base to trimming and J lost 5 bases; unmatched junction nucleotides: 11. This CDR3 is 17 amino acids long. The CDR3, as DNA: TGTGCCAGCAGCTTAGGAGGGGTCGCGGGGGGGCCGGAGACCCAGTACTTC. It encodes CASSLGGVAGGPETQYF.

V is TRBV4-3 and J is TRBJ2-1; D is unclear. The CDR3 contains 13 residues. Germline CDR1 and CDR2: LGHNA and YSLEER. With 2 bases removed from V and 8 bases from J, the gap between germline ends came to 10 bases. The CDR3 DNA sequence: TGCGCCAGCAGCCAACTTACCGAGTATGAGCAGTTCTTC. Amino acids: CASSQLTEYEQFF.

This CDR3 reads CASSKQGPSSYEQYF. CDR3 in DNA: TGTGCCAGCAGCAAACAGGGCCCGAGCTCCTACGAGCAGTACTTC. The V gene is TRBV7-6, the J gene TRBJ2-7; a weak D match, TRBD1 (6 bases). V lost 5 bases and J 0 bases, leaving 14 bases between the germline ends. The CDR3 consists of 15 residues. Germline V gene data show CDR1 as SGHVS and CDR2 as FNYEAQ.

J is TRBJ2-3 and V is TRBV19, with 8 bases lining up with TRBD2. J lost 1 base, V lost 9 bases, and 3 bases had no gene match. Per the germline V gene, CDR1 is LNHDA and CDR2 is SQIVND (reference sequence). There are 13 residues in the CDR3. The CDR3 protein is CASNSGGTDTQYF. The DNA of the CDR3 is TGTGCCAGCAATAGCGGGGGCACAGATACGCAGTATTTT.

The rearrangement uses TRBV11-2 and TRBJ2-7, with a tentative D call TRBD2 (6 bases). The CDR3 is 15 amino acids. Germline CDR1 and CDR2: SGHAT and FQNNGV. V gave up 2 bases and J gave up 6 bases, with 17 bases separating them. CDR3 amino acids: CASSLSPEGFVEQYF. The CDR3, as DNA: TGTGCCAGCAGCTTATCGCCGGAGGGATTCGTCGAGCAGTACTTC.

A few counts support this clone. The V and J genes are TRBV7-2 and TRBJ1-1; no clear D gene. Trimming shortened V by 3 bases and J by 0 bases, and 11 bases separated the two germline ends. This CDR3 comprises 15 residues. Germline V gene sequence: CDR1 SGHTA, CDR2 FQGNSA. As DNA, the CDR3 is TGTGCCAGCAGCTTCTGGTCACGGGTGAACACTGAAGCTTTCTTT. The encoded protein is CASSFWSRVNTEAFF.

The chain employs TRBV6-2 or TRBV6-3 and TRBJ1-4, with no clear D. V was pared by 2 bases and J by 8 bases, with 12 bases between. In germline, CDR1 is MNHEY, CDR2 SVGEGT. The CDR3 covers 14 residues. The CDR3 DNA follows: TGTGCCAGCAGTTACGACGTTGGGCCCGAAAAACTGTTTTTT. Residues: CASSYDVGPEKLFF.